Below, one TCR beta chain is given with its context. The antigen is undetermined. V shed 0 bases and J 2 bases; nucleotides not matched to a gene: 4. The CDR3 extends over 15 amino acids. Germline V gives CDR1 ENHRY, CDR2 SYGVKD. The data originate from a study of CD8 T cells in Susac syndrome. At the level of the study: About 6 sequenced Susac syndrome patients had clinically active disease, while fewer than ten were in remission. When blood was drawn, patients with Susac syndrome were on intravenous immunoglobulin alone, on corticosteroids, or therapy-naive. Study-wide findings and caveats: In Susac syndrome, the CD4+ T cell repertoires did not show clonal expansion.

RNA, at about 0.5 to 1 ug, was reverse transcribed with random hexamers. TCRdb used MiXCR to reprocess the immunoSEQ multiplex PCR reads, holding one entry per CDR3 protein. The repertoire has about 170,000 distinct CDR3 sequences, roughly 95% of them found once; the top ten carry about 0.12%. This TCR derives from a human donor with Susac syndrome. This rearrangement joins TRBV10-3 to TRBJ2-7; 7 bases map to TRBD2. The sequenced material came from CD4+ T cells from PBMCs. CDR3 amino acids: CAISESTSGAYEQYF. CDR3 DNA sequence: TGTGCCATCAGTGAGTCGACCAGCGGGGCCTACGAGCAGTACTTC.